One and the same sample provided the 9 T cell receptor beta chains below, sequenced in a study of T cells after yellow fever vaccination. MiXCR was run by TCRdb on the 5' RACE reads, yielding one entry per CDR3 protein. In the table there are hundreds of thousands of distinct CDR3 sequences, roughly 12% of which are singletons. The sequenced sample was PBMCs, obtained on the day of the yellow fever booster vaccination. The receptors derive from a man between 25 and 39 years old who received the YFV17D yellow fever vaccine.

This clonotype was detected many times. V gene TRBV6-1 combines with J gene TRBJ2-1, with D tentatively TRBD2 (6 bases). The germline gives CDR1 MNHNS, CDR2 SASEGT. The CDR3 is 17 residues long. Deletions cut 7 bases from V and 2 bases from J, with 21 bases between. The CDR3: CASNQGLRGLPYNEQFF. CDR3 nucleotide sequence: TGTGCCAGCAACCAGGGACTCCGCGGGCTTCCCTACAATGAGCAGTTCTTC.

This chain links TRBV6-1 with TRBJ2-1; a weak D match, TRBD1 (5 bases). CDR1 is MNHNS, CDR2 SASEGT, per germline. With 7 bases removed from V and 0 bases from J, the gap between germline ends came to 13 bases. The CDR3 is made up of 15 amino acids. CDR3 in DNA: TGTGCCAGCAAGCAGGACATTAGCTCCTACAATGAGCAGTTCTTC. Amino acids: CASKQDISSYNEQFF.

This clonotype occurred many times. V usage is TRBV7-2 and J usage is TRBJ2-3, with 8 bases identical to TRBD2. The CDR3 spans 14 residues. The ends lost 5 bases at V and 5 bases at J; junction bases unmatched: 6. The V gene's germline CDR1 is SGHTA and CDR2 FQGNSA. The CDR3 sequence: CASSQGLAGDTQYF. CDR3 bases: TGTGCCAGCAGCCAAGGGCTAGCGGGAGATACGCAGTATTTT.

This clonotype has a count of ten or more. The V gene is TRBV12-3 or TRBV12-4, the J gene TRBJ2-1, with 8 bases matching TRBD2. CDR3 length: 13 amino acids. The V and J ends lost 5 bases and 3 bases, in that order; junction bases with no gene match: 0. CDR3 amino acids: CASSTSGYNEQFF. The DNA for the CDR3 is TGTGCCAGCAGTACTAGCGGCTACAATGAGCAGTTCTTC.

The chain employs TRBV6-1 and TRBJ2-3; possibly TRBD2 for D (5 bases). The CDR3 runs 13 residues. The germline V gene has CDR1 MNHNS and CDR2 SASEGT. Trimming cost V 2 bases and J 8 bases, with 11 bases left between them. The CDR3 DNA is TGTGCCAGCAGTGAACTGACTATGGTTACGCAGTATTTT. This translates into CASSELTMVTQYF.

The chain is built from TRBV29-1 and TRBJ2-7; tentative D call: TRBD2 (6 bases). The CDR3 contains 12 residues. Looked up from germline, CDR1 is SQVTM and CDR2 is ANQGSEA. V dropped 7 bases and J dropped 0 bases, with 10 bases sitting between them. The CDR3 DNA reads TGCAGCGCATGGGGGGACTCCTACGAGCAGTACTTC. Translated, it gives CSAWGDSYEQYF.

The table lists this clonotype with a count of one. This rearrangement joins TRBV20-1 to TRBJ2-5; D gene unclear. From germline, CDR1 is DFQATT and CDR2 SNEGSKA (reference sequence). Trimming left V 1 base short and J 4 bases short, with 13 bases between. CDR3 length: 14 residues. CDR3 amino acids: CSARGSRFPETQYF. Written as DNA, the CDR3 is TGCAGTGCTAGAGGCTCGCGGTTCCCAGAGACCCAGTACTTC.

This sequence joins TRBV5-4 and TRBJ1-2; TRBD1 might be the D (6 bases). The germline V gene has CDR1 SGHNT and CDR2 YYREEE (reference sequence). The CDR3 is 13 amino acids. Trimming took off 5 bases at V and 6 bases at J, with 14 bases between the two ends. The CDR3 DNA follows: TGTGCCAGCAGACAACAGGGTTTGGATGGCTACACCTTC. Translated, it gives CASRQQGLDGYTF.

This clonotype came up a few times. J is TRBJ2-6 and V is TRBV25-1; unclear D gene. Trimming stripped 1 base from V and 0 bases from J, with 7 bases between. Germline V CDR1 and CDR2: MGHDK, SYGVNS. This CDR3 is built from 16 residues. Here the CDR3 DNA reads TGTGCCAGCAGTGAATCCGGCGGCTCTGGGGCCAACGTCCTGACTTTC. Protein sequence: CASSESGGSGANVLTF.